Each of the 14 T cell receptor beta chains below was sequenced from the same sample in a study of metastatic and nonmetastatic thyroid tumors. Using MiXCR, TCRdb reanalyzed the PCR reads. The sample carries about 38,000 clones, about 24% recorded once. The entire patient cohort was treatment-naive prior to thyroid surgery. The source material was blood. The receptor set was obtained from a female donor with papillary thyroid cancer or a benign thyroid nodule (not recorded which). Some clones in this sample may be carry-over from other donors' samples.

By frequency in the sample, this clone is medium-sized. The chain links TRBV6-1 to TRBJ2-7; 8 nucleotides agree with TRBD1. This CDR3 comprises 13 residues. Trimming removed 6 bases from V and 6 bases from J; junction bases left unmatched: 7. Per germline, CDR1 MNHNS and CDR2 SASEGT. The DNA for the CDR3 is TGTGCCAGCAGCCGATCAGGGGGCGGCGAGCAGTACTTC. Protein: CASSRSGGGEQYF.

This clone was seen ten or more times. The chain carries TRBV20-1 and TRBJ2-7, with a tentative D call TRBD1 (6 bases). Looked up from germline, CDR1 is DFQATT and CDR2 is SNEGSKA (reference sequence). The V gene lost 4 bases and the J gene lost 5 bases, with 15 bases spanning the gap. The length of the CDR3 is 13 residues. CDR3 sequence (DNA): TGCAGTGCTACCGCCCAACAGGGTAACGAGCAGTACTTC. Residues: CSATAQQGNEQYF.

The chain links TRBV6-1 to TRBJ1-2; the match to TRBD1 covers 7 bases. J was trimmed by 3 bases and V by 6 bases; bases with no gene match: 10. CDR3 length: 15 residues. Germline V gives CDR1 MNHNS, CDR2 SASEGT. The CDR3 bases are TGTGCCAGCAGAAAGACAGGGCTCAGAGACTATGGCTACACCTTC. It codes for CASRKTGLRDYGYTF.

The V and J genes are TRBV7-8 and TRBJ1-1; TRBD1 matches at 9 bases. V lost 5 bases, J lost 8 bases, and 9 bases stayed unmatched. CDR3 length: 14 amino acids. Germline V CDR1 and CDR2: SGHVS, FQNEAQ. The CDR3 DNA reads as TGTGCCAGCAGCCAACCCGGACAGGGGACCGAAGCTTTCTTT. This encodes CASSQPGQGTEAFF.

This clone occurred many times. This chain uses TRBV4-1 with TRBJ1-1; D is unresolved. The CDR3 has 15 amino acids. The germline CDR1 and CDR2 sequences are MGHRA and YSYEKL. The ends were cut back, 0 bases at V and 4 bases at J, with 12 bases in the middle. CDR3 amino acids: CASSQDWGIGTEAFF. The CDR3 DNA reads TGCGCCAGCAGCCAAGATTGGGGAATTGGCACTGAAGCTTTCTTT.

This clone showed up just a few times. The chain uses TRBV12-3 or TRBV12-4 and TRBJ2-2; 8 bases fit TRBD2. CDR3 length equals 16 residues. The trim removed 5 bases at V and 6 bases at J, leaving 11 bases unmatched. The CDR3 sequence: CASSPLSGGAPGELFF. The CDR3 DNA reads TGTGCCAGCAGTCCCCTCAGCGGGGGTGCCCCCGGGGAGCTGTTTTTT.

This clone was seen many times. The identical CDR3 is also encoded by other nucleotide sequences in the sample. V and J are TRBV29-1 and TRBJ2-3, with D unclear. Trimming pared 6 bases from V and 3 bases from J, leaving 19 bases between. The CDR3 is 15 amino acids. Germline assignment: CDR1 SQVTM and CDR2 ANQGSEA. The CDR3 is CSVGRLGLGTDTQYF. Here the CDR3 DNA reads TGCAGCGTCGGGCGGTTAGGGCTGGGGACAGATACGCAGTATTTT.

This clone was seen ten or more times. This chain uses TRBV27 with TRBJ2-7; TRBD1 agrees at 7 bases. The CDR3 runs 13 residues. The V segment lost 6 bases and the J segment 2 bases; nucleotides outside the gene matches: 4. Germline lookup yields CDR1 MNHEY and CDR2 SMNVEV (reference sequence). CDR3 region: CASRNRGTYEQYF. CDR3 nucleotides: TGTGCCAGCAGAAACAGGGGCACCTACGAGCAGTACTTC.

The CDR3 region is CASSPTQGAGSGELFF. The CDR3, as DNA: TGTGCCAGCAGCCCAACGCAGGGGGCAGGTTCCGGGGAGCTGTTTTTT. The rearrangement links TRBV3-1 to TRBJ2-2; TRBD1 matches 8 bases. CDR3 length: 16 residues. Trimming took 4 bases from V and 6 from J; bases not matched to a gene: 10. Germline loops: CDR1 LGHDT, CDR2 YNNKEL (reference sequence). The complete variable domain, with remaining parts taken from reference TRBV3-1 and TRBJ2-2, reads DTAVSQTPKYLVTQMGNDKSIKCEQNLGHDTMYWYKQDSKKFLKIMFSYNNKELIINETVPNRFSPKSPDKAHLNLHINSLELGDSAVYFCASSPTQGAGSGELFFGEGSRLTVL.

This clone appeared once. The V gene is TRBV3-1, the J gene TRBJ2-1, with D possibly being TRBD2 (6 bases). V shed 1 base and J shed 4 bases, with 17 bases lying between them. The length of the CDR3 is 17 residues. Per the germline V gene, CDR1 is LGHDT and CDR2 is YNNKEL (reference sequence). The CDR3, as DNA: TGTGCCAGCAGCCAAGCTAGGTGCGGCGGGGTTTACAATGAGCAGTTCTTC. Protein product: CASSQARCGGVYNEQFF.

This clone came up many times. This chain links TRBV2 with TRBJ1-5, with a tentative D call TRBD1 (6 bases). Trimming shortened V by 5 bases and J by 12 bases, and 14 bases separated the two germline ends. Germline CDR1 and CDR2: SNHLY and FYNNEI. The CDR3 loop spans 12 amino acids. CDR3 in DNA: TGTGCCAGCAGTCAGGAGGGACACCTCCAGCATTTT. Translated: CASSQEGHLQHF.

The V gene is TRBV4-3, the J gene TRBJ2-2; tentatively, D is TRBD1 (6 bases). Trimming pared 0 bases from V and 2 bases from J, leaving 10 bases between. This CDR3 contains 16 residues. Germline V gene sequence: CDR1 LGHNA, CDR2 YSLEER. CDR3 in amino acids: CASSQDSGVNTGELFF. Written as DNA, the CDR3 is TGCGCCAGCAGCCAAGATTCAGGGGTCAACACCGGGGAGCTGTTTTTT.

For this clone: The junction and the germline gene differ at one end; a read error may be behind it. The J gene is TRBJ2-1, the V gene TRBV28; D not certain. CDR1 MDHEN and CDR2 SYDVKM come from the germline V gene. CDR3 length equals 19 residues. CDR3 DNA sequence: TGTGCCAGCAGTTTATTGGCAGTGCCCGTTCCTCTTGCGGTCAATGATCAGTTCTTC. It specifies CASSLLAVPVPLAVNDQFF. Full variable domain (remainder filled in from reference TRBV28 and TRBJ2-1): DVKVTQSSRYLVKRTGEKVFLECVQDMDHENMFWYRQDPGLGLRLIYFSYDVKMKEKGDIPEGYSVSREKKERFSLILESASTNQTSMYLCASSLLAVPVPLAVNDQFFGPGTRLTVL.

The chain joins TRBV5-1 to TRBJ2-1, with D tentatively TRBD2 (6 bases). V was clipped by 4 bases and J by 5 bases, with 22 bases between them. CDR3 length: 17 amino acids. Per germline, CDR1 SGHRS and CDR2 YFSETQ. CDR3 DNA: TGCGCCAGCAGCCCTTGGACTATCCGCGACGTCGACAATGAGCAGTTCTTC. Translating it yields CASSPWTIRDVDNEQFF.